Listed below are T cell receptor beta chains from one sample, sequenced in a study of control samples from healthy donors and cancer patients. Sequenced by immunoSEQ multiplex PCR; TCRdb stores in-frame clones only, minus some. The sample records some 76,000 clones, roughly 91% being singletons. The specimen sequenced was PBMCs. The origin of the receptors is a man aged 55 to 70 with lung cancer. CDR3s leave out the opening cysteine and the closing phenylalanine or tryptophan. Each record gives: D gene, clone size, V gene, CDR3 length, CDR3 protein. A D gene is named only where the DNA matches it firmly. Only some rows state a clone size, as once, few, many or a class for expanded clones.

>.|.|TRBV2|11
ASSTDSYNEQF
>TRBD2|once|TRBV5-1|12
ASSSLAGVYEQY
>TRBD1|.|TRBV9|14
ASSTEGATGRGEQY
>.|.|TRBV6-5|11
ASSYSILEGYT
>.|.|TRBV7-3|11
ASSRGTNTEAF
>TRBD2|.|TRBV18|15
ASSPYSGGTGYNEQF
>.|.|TRBV3-1/TRBV3-2|14
ASSQVGSGAKTEAF
>TRBD2|.|TRBV11-2|13
ASSLRKGGTDTQY
>.|.|TRBV12-5|11
ASGFTTGYGYT
>.|.|TRBV9|13
ASSVGTAESETQY
>.|few|TRBV7-2|11
ASSLARDNEQF
>.|.|TRBV9|12
ASSVVLGADTQY
>TRBD2|.|TRBV4-1|13
ASSVVGGISGELF
>.|.|TRBV12-3/TRBV12-4|10
ASRSRDNEQF
>.|.|TRBV2|13
ASSEAGTAGNTIY
>.|.|TRBV5-1|12
ASSGTGIKETQY
>TRBD1|.|TRBV7-8|13
ASSLGTGGDQPQH
>.|.|TRBV27|11
ASSPGPDYGYT
>TRBD1|once|TRBV27|15
ASSLSSRGQKNTEAF
>.|.|TRBV5-1|13
ASSLRGGPDSPLH